Presented here are 12 T cell receptor beta chains from one specimen sequenced in a study of cytomegalovirus exposure and HLA in healthy donors. PCR amplification relied on 60 Vbeta primers (plus 13 Jbeta primers). TCRdb's copy holds only in-frame clones and misses some; the assay was immunoSEQ multiplex PCR. The sample consists of some 150,000 clones, around 80% of them appearing once. The sample consisted of PBMCs. These receptors all come from a man aged 25 to 45 in good health and CMV-seronegative.

The V call is TRBV5-4, the J call TRBJ1-2; 8 bases are a match to TRBD1. This CDR3 comprises 13 residues. Germline values: CDR1 SGHNT, CDR2 YYREEE (reference sequence). Unmatched junction bases numbered 9, after V lost 5 bases and J lost 9 bases. The CDR3 DNA reads TGTGCCAGCAGGCCCGGGACAGGCTGTAGCTACACCTTC. Its protein product is CASRPGTGCSYTF.

The chain links TRBV19 to TRBJ2-2; maybe TRBD2 (5 bases). Germline lookup yields CDR1 LNHDA and CDR2 SQIVND (reference sequence). Trimming shortened V by 3 bases and J by 3 bases, and 20 bases separated the two germline ends. This CDR3 has 18 amino acids. The CDR3 protein is CASSIPPNRAEHTGELFF. CDR3 bases: TGTGCCAGTAGTATTCCCCCAAATCGAGCGGAGCACACCGGGGAGCTGTTTTTT.

The chain combines TRBV18 with TRBJ1-1, with D possibly being TRBD1 (5 bases). Germline V CDR1 and CDR2: KGHSH, LQKENI. With 1 base removed from V and 5 bases from J, the gap between germline ends came to 14 bases. CDR3 size: 15 residues. CDR3 DNA sequence: TGTGCCAGCTCACCACGGGCAGCTGGGGGGACTGAAGCTTTCTTT. It yields the protein CASSPRAAGGTEAFF.

The chain joins TRBV11-2 to TRBJ1-4; possible D gene TRBD1, 5 bases. The CDR3 covers 15 residues. Per germline, CDR1 SGHAT and CDR2 FQNNGV. Between the trimmed V and J ends, which lost 3 bases and 0 bases, there was a span of 8 bases. CDR3 bases: TGTGCCAGCAGCTTCCGGGGGGCAACTAATGAAAAACTGTTTTTT. Its translation: CASSFRGATNEKLFF. Together with reference TRBV11-2 and TRBJ1-4, the CDR3 gives the full variable domain: EAGVAQSPRYKIIEKRQSVAFWCNPISGHATLYWYQQILGQGPKLLIQFQNNGVVDDSQLPKDRFSAERLKGVDSTLKIQPAKLEDSAVYLCASSFRGATNEKLFFGSGTQLSVL.

This chain connects TRBV4-3 to TRBJ2-3; possible D gene TRBD2, 6 bases. Trimming cost V 0 bases and J 4 bases, with 14 bases left between them. The CDR3 consists of 16 residues. Germline V lookup: CDR1 LGHNA, CDR2 YSLEER. In DNA form, the CDR3 reads TGCGCCAGCAGCCAAGATGAGGAGAGGGACTCAGATACGCAGTATTTT. This sequence encodes CASSQDEERDSDTQYF.

This clone was counted a single time. The gene calls are TRBV9 and TRBJ1-2; D possibly corresponds to TRBD1 (5 bases). The germline V gene encodes CDR1 SGDLS and CDR2 YYNGEE. CDR3 size: 15 residues. Trimming left V 4 bases short and J 2 bases short, with 15 bases between. The DNA of the CDR3 is TGTGCCAGCAGCCCCACGCCCGCAGGGAACTATGGCTACACCTTC. Its protein is CASSPTPAGNYGYTF.

The rearrangement joins TRBV28 to TRBJ2-7; 8 nucleotides agree with TRBD2. This CDR3 is 14 amino acids long. Germline lookup yields CDR1 MDHEN and CDR2 SYDVKM. J was trimmed by 5 bases and V by 3 bases; bases with no gene match: 6. CDR3 DNA: TGTGCCAGCAGTTTGACGGGACTAGTGAACGAGCAGTACTTC. Amino acid sequence: CASSLTGLVNEQYF.

This clone was found a few times. The chain links TRBV9 to TRBJ2-3; 10 nucleotides align to TRBD2. The CDR3 is 23 residues long. Per germline, CDR1 SGDLS and CDR2 YYNGEE. The trim removed 0 bases at V and 3 bases at J, leaving 25 bases unmatched. For the CDR3, the DNA is TGTGCCAGCAGCGTAGATCCGGGACATACAGGACCCTCTAGCGGGAGAAGTACAGATACGCAGTATTTT. It translates to CASSVDPGHTGPSSGRSTDTQYF.

This rearrangement joins TRBV30 to TRBJ2-7; 7 bases fit TRBD1. CDR1 and CDR2 (germline): GTSNPN, SVGIG (reference sequence). The ends lost 3 bases at V and 0 bases at J; junction bases unmatched: 8. The CDR3 sequence is 15 residues long. This CDR3 is CAWRPRTGFSYEQYF. For the CDR3, the DNA is TGTGCCTGGAGGCCTAGGACAGGTTTCTCCTACGAGCAGTACTTC.

CDR3 sequence (DNA): TGTGCCAGCAGCGTAGCTACGTGGGGCGATGGCTACACCTTC. Translation: CASSVATWGDGYTF. The genes are TRBV9 and TRBJ1-2; D might be TRBD1 (5 bases). Germline V gives CDR1 SGDLS, CDR2 YYNGEE. CDR3 length equals 14 residues. The V end was cut by 0 bases, the J end by 6 bases, with 12 bases between.

This chain links TRBV7-9 with TRBJ1-1; D possibly corresponds to TRBD1 (5 bases). CDR3 length: 12 amino acids. Trimming left V 8 bases short and J 6 bases short, with 13 bases between. CDR1 and CDR2 (germline): SEHNR, FQNEAQ (reference sequence). In DNA form, the CDR3 reads TGTGCCAGCCTGAAGGGGATCGCTGAAGCTTTCTTT. The encoded protein is CASLKGIAEAFF. Using reference TRBV7-9 and TRBJ1-1 for the parts outside the CDR3, the full variable domain is DTGVSQNPRHKITKRGQNVTFRCDPISEHNRLYWYRQTLGQGPEFLTYFQNEAQLEKSRLLSDRFSAERPKGSFSTLEIQRTEQGDSAMYLCASLKGIAEAFFGQGTRLTVV.

V gene TRBV28 combines with J gene TRBJ1-2; D is unresolved. Trimming left V 2 bases short and J 4 bases short, with 8 bases between. The CDR3 spans 13 residues. Germline V gene sequence: CDR1 MDHEN, CDR2 SYDVKM. CDR3 sequence (DNA): TGTGCCAGCAGTTTACCCTACAGCTATGGCTACACCTTC. The encoded protein is CASSLPYSYGYTF.